These 31 T cell receptor beta chains originate from one sample sequenced in a study of cytomegalovirus exposure and HLA in healthy donors. The PCR ran on 60 Vbeta and 13 Jbeta primers. TCRdb's table, derived via immunoSEQ multiplex PCR, lists solely in-frame clones and lacks some. The sample includes roughly 200,000 clones, around three quarters seen only once; the top ten take under 2%. The sample consisted of PBMCs. The receptors were sampled from a man under 40 in good health and CMV-seronegative.

This clone was recorded only once. This sequence joins TRBV29-1 and TRBJ2-1, with TRBD2 identical over 14 bases. V was clipped by 6 bases and J by 8 bases; unmatched bases: 3. From germline, CDR1 is SQVTM and CDR2 ANQGSEA. The CDR3 is 13 residues long. CDR3 coding DNA: TGCAGCGTCGGACTAGCGGGAGGTGATGAGCAGTTCTTC. Translation gives CSVGLAGGDEQFF.

This chain uses TRBV7-9 with TRBJ1-3; 7 bases are shared with TRBD1. Germline CDR1 reads SEHNR; CDR2 reads FQNEAQ (reference sequence). With 2 bases clipped from V and 0 bases from J, the junction kept 4 bases outside the gene matches. This CDR3 is built from 16 residues. The CDR3 sequence is CASSLFRDSSGNTIYF. CDR3 DNA sequence: TGTGCCAGCAGCTTATTCCGGGACAGCTCTGGAAACACCATATATTTT.

This chain's CDR3 is CASSYTSTAFSYEQYF. The CDR3 DNA reads TGTGCCAGCAGTTACACATCGACAGCCTTCTCCTACGAGCAGTACTTC. This chain uses TRBV6-5 with TRBJ2-7, with D possibly being TRBD1 (5 bases). Germline lookup yields CDR1 MNHEY and CDR2 SVGAGI. V lost 2 bases and J lost 0, with 14 bases in between. The CDR3 loop spans 16 amino acids.

V usage is TRBV5-6 and J usage is TRBJ2-3, with 11 bases matching TRBD2. Per the germline V gene, CDR1 is SGHDT and CDR2 is YYEEEE. The CDR3 loop spans 16 amino acids. After removal of 6 bases from V and 4 bases from J, the junction contained 10 bases not matched to a gene. The CDR3 loop reads CASMGSPGLAADTQYF. The CDR3 region has the DNA TGTGCCAGCATGGGGTCTCCGGGACTAGCGGCAGATACGCAGTATTTT.

Only a few counts were recorded for this clone. The rearrangement uses TRBV2 and TRBJ2-6, with TRBD1 as a possible D gene (5 bases). This CDR3 is 16 amino acids long. The germline CDR1 and CDR2 sequences are SNHLY and FYNNEI. The ends were cut back, 8 bases at V and 0 bases at J, with 14 bases in the middle. The CDR3 is CASSRRQGSGANVLTF. The CDR3 coding sequence is TGTGCCAGCTCCCGAAGGCAGGGCTCTGGGGCCAACGTCCTGACTTTC.

The chain combines TRBV29-1 with TRBJ2-7, with TRBD2 matching over 7 bases. CDR3 length equals 14 residues. Germline V gene data show CDR1 as SQVTM and CDR2 as ANQGSEA. With 6 bases clipped from V and 6 bases from J, the junction kept 14 bases outside the gene matches. The CDR3 nucleotides are TGCAGCGTCCGGACATGGGAGGGATCGGGCGAGCAGTACTTC. It encodes CSVRTWEGSGEQYF.

The rearrangement links TRBV7-3 to TRBJ2-7; TRBD1 matches at 7 bases. CDR1 and CDR2 (germline): SGHTA, FQGTGA. V lost 0 bases to trimming and J lost 3 bases; unmatched junction nucleotides: 14. The CDR3 is 18 amino acids. CDR3 protein: CASSLTGAGTAIGYEQYF. CDR3 DNA: TGTGCCAGCAGCTTAACGGGGGCCGGGACAGCCATCGGCTACGAGCAGTACTTC. Together with reference TRBV7-3 and TRBJ2-7, the CDR3 gives the full variable domain: GAGVSQTPSNKVTEKGKYVELRCDPISGHTALYWYRQSLGQGPEFLIYFQGTGAADDSGLPNDRFFAVRPEGSVSTLKIQRTERGDSAVYLCASSLTGAGTAIGYEQYFGPGTRLTVT.

J is TRBJ2-2 and V is TRBV6-5; D perhaps matches TRBD2 (6 bases). V lost 6 bases, J lost 5 bases, and 13 bases lay in between. CDR3 length: 14 residues. CDR1 and CDR2 (germline): MNHEY, SVGAGI. CDR3 amino acids: CASRPGVRTGELFF. In nucleotides, the CDR3 is TGTGCCAGCAGACCGGGAGTCCGGACCGGGGAGCTGTTTTTT.

The chain links TRBV10-3 to TRBJ1-1; a weak D match, TRBD1 (6 bases). The V gene's germline CDR1 is ENHRY and CDR2 SYGVKD. Trimming shortened V by 6 bases and J by 6 bases, and 17 bases separated the two germline ends. The CDR3 has 14 residues. As DNA, the CDR3 is TGTGCCATCAGAGATACCCGGGACACCTCTGAAGCTTTCTTT. It yields the protein CAIRDTRDTSEAFF.

The chain recombines TRBV27 with TRBJ2-7; 10 nucleotides agree with TRBD1. The CDR3 has 15 residues. Germline CDR1 MNHEY, CDR2 SMNVEV (reference sequence). J lost 4 bases, V lost 5 bases, and 8 bases had no gene match. The CDR3 region has the DNA TGTGCCAGCAGTCAAAAGGGGACAGGGGTGTACGAGCAGTACTTC. Amino acid sequence: CASSQKGTGVYEQYF.

The chain uses TRBV10-3 and TRBJ2-3; 9 bases are a match to TRBD1. There are 16 residues in the CDR3. V was pared by 5 bases and J by 5 bases, with 11 bases of the junction left unmatched. Germline CDR1 reads ENHRY; CDR2 reads SYGVKD. The CDR3 DNA sequence: TGTGCCATCAGTTATCAAACAGGGGGCTATAGAGATACGCAGTATTTT. Residues: CAISYQTGGYRDTQYF.

The genes are TRBV7-3 and TRBJ2-3; 7 bases are a match to TRBD1. This CDR3 has 13 residues. Germline trimming cut 6 bases from V and 6 bases from J; bases unmatched to any gene: 6. CDR1 is SGHTA, CDR2 FQGTGA, per germline. CDR3 sequence (DNA): TGTGCCAGCAGGTTGCAGGGGGAGGATACGCAGTATTTT. Amino acids: CASRLQGEDTQYF.

This clone was counted a single time. V gene TRBV4-1 combines with J gene TRBJ2-1, with D perhaps TRBD2 (5 bases). V lost 4 bases to trimming and J lost 8 bases, with 9 bases between them. The germline V gene has CDR1 MGHRA and CDR2 YSYEKL. This CDR3 contains 12 residues. The DNA of the CDR3 is TGCGCCAGCAGCCTCTTTAGCGATGAGCAGTTCTTC. Residues: CASSLFSDEQFF.

The chain carries TRBV2 and TRBJ2-2; 13 positions match TRBD2. This CDR3 has 17 amino acids. V gave up 6 bases and J gave up 5 bases; unmatched junction bases: 9. Germline values: CDR1 SNHLY, CDR2 FYNNEI. The CDR3 protein is CASSPGLAGVGTGELFF. The DNA for the CDR3 is TGTGCCAGCAGCCCCGGACTAGCGGGAGTAGGAACCGGGGAGCTGTTTTTT.

This chain joins TRBV7-2 and TRBJ2-7, with D possibly matching TRBD2 (6 bases). Trimming took 0 bases from V and 3 from J, leaving 24 bases between them. Germline CDR1 SGHTA, CDR2 FQGNSA. The CDR3 is 19 amino acids. The CDR3 sequence is CASSLAPGRRTILNYEQYF. In DNA form, the CDR3 reads TGTGCCAGCAGCTTAGCCCCGGGGCGTCGGACTATCCTTAACTACGAGCAGTACTTC. The whole variable domain, remainder taken from reference TRBV7-2 and TRBJ2-7, is GAGVSQSPSNKVTEKGKDVELRCDPISGHTALYWYRQSLGQGLEFLIYFQGNSAPDKSGLPSDRFSAERTGGSVSTLTIQRTQQEDSAVYLCASSLAPGRRTILNYEQYFGPGTRLTVT.

The genes are TRBV30 and TRBJ1-1; D is uncertain. The germline gives CDR1 GTSNPN, CDR2 SVGIG (reference sequence). The CDR3 spans 13 residues. Trimming left V 3 bases short and J 6 bases short, with 14 bases between. The CDR3 DNA reads as TGTGCCTGGAGCCCTCCCTTTGCGGCTGAAGCTTTCTTT. Residues: CAWSPPFAAEAFF.

This chain connects TRBV6-1 to TRBJ2-7, with D maybe TRBD1 (6 bases). The CDR3 length is 14 residues. V lost 2 bases and J lost 3, with 11 bases in between. Per germline, CDR1 MNHNS and CDR2 SASEGT. The CDR3 region is CASSEQGLGYEQYF. The CDR3 bases are TGTGCCAGCAGTGAACAGGGGTTGGGCTACGAGCAGTACTTC.

In DNA, the CDR3 is TGTGCCAGCTCACCACCGGAAAACCTTCGGACAGGGCTCTACGAGCAGTACTTC. It codes for CASSPPENLRTGLYEQYF. The chain joins TRBV18 to TRBJ2-7; the match to TRBD1 covers 8 bases. V was pared by 0 bases and J by 3 bases, with 13 bases of the junction left unmatched. The germline V gene encodes CDR1 KGHSH and CDR2 LQKENI. This CDR3 is built from 18 residues.

Comments on this clone: Other DNA sequences from this sample encode an identical CDR3 as well. This sequence joins TRBV28 and TRBJ1-1, with TRBD1 matching 9 bases. The germline V gene encodes CDR1 MDHEN and CDR2 SYDVKM. The CDR3 length is 14 residues. After removal of 3 bases from V and 4 bases from J, the junction contained 3 bases not matched to a gene. Here the CDR3 reads CASSLTGGGTEAFF. Written as DNA, the CDR3 is TGTGCCAGCAGTTTGACAGGGGGAGGCACTGAAGCTTTCTTT.

This clone showed up just once. The genes are TRBV6-4 and TRBJ2-3; possible D gene TRBD2, 6 bases. The CDR3 length is 16 residues. The V end lost 3 bases, the J end lost 0 bases, and 13 bases lay between the germline ends. Germline V gene sequence: CDR1 MRHNA, CDR2 SNTAGT. CDR3: CASSEFGAGSTDTQYF. CDR3 bases: TGTGCCAGCAGTGAATTTGGGGCGGGGAGCACAGATACGCAGTATTTT.

The chain is built from TRBV7-2 and TRBJ2-5, with D possibly TRBD2 on 7 matching bases. This CDR3 comprises 14 residues. Germline values: CDR1 SGHTA, CDR2 FQGNSA. The DNA of the CDR3 is TGTGGAGGGGGGAGCGGGAACGTCCAAGAGACCCAGTACTTC. Amino acids: CGGGSGNVQETQYF.

This clone has just a few counts. The chain is built from TRBV19 and TRBJ2-7; D is perhaps TRBD1 (5 bases). The V end was cut by 6 bases, the J end by 3 bases, with 9 bases between. The length of the CDR3 is 12 residues. Germline assignment: CDR1 LNHDA and CDR2 SQIVND (reference sequence). CDR3 nucleotide sequence: TGTGCCAGTAGAGGGGCCCACTACGAGCAGTACTTC. It specifies CASRGAHYEQYF.

A single count supports this clone. The DNA for the CDR3 is TGTGCCAGCAGTTTTGGTAGTCCCCGCCGGGGCTCCTACGAGCAGTACTTC. Encoded protein: CASSFGSPRRGSYEQYF. The chain uses TRBV27 and TRBJ2-7; D may be TRBD2 (5 bases). In germline, CDR1 is MNHEY, CDR2 SMNVEV (reference sequence). The V gene lost 3 bases and the J gene lost 0 bases, with 18 bases spanning the gap. CDR3 length equals 17 residues.

The chain recombines TRBV19 with TRBJ1-1; unclear D gene. V lost 3 bases and J lost 0, with 5 bases in between. The CDR3 has 13 amino acids. Germline V CDR1 and CDR2: LNHDA, SQIVND (reference sequence). The CDR3 here is CASSIPLNTEAFF. CDR3 nucleotide sequence: TGTGCCAGTAGTATTCCGTTGAACACTGAAGCTTTCTTT.

Only a few counts were recorded for this clone. The chain combines TRBV5-4 with TRBJ2-7; TRBD2 matches at 8 bases. This CDR3 has 13 residues. The germline V gene has CDR1 SGHNT and CDR2 YYREEE (reference sequence). With 2 bases clipped from V and 4 bases from J, the junction kept 2 bases outside the gene matches. This CDR3 is CASSLGGGYEQYF. The DNA of the CDR3 is TGTGCCAGCAGCTTAGGCGGGGGGTACGAGCAGTACTTC.

The chain carries TRBV25-1 and TRBJ1-5; D gene uncertain. The germline gives CDR1 MGHDK, CDR2 SYGVNS. V lost 6 bases and J 5 bases, leaving 14 bases between the germline ends. This CDR3 comprises 14 residues. CDR3 residues: CASSGAGFDQPQHF. In DNA, the CDR3 is TGTGCCAGCAGCGGCGCGGGCTTCGATCAGCCCCAGCATTTT.

The chain joins TRBV19 to TRBJ1-2; TRBD1 agrees at 8 bases. Looked up from germline, CDR1 is LNHDA and CDR2 is SQIVND (reference sequence). CDR3 length equals 14 residues. V shed 3 bases, J shed 5 bases, and the junction held 5 bases outside the gene matches. The chain's CDR3 is CASSIRTGRYGYTF. For the CDR3, the DNA is TGTGCCAGTAGTATCCGGACAGGGAGATATGGCTACACCTTC.

This chain connects TRBV10-3 to TRBJ1-3, with 7 bases matching TRBD1. The CDR3 sequence is 15 residues long. Germline V lookup: CDR1 ENHRY, CDR2 SYGVKD. Trimming at V came to 6 bases and at J to 0 bases, leaving 5 bases not matched to a gene. The DNA for the CDR3 is TGTGCCATCAGGGGCCGGGACAGCTCTGGAAACACCATATATTTT. As protein: CAIRGRDSSGNTIYF.

The chain combines TRBV28 with TRBJ2-7; D is perhaps TRBD1 (7 bases). V dropped 8 bases and J dropped 2 bases, with 19 bases sitting between them. In germline, CDR1 is MDHEN, CDR2 SYDVKM. The CDR3 covers 15 residues. CDR3 DNA: TGTGCCAGCGCCCGAGGGGGCGGGAAGACCTACGAGCAGTACTTC. Translation gives CASARGGGKTYEQYF.

The chain recombines TRBV10-1 with TRBJ2-1; maybe TRBD1 (5 bases). Trimming removed 6 bases from V and 15 bases from J, with 21 bases in between. The CDR3 spans 13 residues. Germline V gene sequence: CDR1 WNHNN, CDR2 SYGVQD (reference sequence). The CDR3 protein is CASSSLVQGQLFF. The CDR3 DNA sequence: TGCGCCAGCAGCTCGTTGGTGCAGGGTCAACTGTTCTTC.

The genes are TRBV27 and TRBJ2-5, with TRBD1 identical over 11 bases. Germline CDR1 and CDR2: MNHEY and SMNVEV (reference sequence). The CDR3 loop spans 13 amino acids. V lost 7 bases to trimming and J lost 5 bases; unmatched junction nucleotides: 3. For the CDR3, the DNA is TGTGCCAGCACGGGACAGGGGGGTGAGACCCAGTACTTC. Translating gives CASTGQGGETQYF.